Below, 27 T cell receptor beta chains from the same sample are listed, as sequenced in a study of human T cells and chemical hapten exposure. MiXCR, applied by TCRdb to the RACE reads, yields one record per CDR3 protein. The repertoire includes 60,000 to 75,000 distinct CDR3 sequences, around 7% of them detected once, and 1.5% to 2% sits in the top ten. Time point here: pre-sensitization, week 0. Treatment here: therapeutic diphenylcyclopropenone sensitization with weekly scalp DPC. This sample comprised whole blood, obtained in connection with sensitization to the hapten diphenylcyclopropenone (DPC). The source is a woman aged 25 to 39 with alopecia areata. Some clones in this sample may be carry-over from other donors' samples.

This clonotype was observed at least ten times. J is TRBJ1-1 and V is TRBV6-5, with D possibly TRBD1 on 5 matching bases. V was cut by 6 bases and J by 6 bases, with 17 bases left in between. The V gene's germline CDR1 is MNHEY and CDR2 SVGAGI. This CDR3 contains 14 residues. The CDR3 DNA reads TGTGCCAGCAGCTGGGCGAGGGGTCGGGCTGAAGCTTTCTTT. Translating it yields CASSWARGRAEAFF.

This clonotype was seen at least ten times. Here the CDR3 DNA reads TGTGCCAGCAGCTCCGGGACTAGCGGGAACTACGAGCAGTACTTC. Translation gives CASSSGTSGNYEQYF. J is TRBJ2-7 and V is TRBV7-2, with TRBD2 identical over 13 bases. Germline V CDR1 and CDR2: SGHTA, FQGNSA. After removal of 4 bases from V and 3 bases from J, the junction contained 3 bases not matched to a gene. This CDR3 region has 15 residues.

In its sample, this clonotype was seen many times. The chain's CDR3 is CASSQGRAGPVFF. The CDR3 nucleotides are TGTGCCAGCAGCCAAGGAAGGGCCGGACCGGTGTTCTTC. The V call is TRBV14, the J call TRBJ2-1; D remains unclear. The germline V and J ends were trimmed by 1 base and 15 bases, with 16 bases remaining between them. CDR3 length equals 13 residues. Germline CDR1 is SGHDN and CDR2 is FVKESK.

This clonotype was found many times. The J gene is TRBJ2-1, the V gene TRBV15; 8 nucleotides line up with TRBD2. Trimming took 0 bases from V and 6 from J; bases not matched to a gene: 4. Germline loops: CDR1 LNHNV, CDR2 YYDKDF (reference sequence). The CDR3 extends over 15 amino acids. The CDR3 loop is CATSRDERGGNEQFF. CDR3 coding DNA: TGTGCCACCAGCAGAGATGAACGGGGGGGCAATGAGCAGTTCTTC.

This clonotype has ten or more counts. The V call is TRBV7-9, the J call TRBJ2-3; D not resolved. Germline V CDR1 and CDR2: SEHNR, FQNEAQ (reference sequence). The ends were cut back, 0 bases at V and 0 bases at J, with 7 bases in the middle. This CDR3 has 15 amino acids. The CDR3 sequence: CASSLAAGSTDTQYF. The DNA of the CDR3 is TGTGCCAGCAGCTTAGCTGCCGGGAGCACAGATACGCAGTATTTT.

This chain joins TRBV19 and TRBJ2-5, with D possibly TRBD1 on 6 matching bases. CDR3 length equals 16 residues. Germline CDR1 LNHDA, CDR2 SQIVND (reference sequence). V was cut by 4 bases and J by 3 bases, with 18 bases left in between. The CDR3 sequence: CASSRGGRGREETQYF. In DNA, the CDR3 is TGTGCCAGTAGTAGGGGCGGCAGGGGACGGGAAGAGACCCAGTACTTC.

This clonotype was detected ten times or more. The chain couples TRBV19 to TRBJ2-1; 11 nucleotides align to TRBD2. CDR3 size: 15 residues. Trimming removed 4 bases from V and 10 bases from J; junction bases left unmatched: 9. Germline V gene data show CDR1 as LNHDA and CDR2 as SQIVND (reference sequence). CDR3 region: CASSTLAGDAREQFF. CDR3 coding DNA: TGTGCCAGTAGTACACTAGCGGGGGATGCTCGGGAGCAGTTCTTC.

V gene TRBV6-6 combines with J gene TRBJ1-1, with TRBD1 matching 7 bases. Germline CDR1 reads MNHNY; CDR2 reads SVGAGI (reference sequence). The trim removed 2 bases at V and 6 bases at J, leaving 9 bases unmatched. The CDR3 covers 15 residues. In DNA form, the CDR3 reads TGTGCCAGCAGTTACGTGGCAGGGGGTAGGGCTGAAGCTTTCTTT. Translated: CASSYVAGGRAEAFF.

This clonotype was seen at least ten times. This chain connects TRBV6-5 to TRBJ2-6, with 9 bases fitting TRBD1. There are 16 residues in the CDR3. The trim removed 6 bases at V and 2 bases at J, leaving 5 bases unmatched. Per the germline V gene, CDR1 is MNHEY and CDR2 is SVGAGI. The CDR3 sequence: CASSRTGDAGANVLTF. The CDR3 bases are TGTGCCAGCAGCAGGACAGGGGACGCTGGGGCCAACGTCCTGACTTTC.

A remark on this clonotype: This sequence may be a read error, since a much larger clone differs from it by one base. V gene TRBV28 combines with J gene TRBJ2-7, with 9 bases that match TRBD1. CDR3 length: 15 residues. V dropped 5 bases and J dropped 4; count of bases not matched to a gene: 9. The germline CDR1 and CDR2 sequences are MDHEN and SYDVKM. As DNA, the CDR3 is TGTGCCAGCAGTATGCCGGGACAGGGTAGTTACGAGCAGTACTTC. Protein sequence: CASSMPGQGSYEQYF. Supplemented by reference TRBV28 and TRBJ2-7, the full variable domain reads DVKVTQSSRYLVKRTGEKVFLECVQDMDHENMFWYRQDPGLGLRLIYFSYDVKMKEKGDIPEGYSVSREKKERFSLILESASTNQTSMYLCASSMPGQGSYEQYFGPGTRLTVT.

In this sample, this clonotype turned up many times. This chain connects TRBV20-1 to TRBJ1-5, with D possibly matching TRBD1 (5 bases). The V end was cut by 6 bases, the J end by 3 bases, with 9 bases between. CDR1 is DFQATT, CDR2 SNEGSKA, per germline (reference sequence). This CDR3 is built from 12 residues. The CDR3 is CSARGPNQPQHF. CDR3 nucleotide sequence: TGCAGTGCCCGGGGACCCAATCAGCCCCAGCATTTT.

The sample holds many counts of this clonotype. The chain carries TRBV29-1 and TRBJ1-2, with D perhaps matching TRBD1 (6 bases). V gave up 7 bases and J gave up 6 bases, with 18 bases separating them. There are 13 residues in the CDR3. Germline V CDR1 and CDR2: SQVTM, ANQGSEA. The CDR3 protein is CSARDRWRDGYTF. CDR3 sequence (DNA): TGCAGCGCACGTGACAGGTGGAGGGATGGCTACACCTTC.

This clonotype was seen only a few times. CDR3 coding DNA: TGTGCCAGCAGTGAAAATCAGGGGCAGCAGCCCCAGCATTTT. Residues: CASSENQGQQPQHF. This chain uses TRBV6-1 with TRBJ1-5; D might be TRBD1 (6 bases). Germline V gene lookup returns CDR1 MNHNS and CDR2 SASEGT. The CDR3 spans 14 residues. V was cut by 2 bases and J by 7 bases, with 12 bases left in between.

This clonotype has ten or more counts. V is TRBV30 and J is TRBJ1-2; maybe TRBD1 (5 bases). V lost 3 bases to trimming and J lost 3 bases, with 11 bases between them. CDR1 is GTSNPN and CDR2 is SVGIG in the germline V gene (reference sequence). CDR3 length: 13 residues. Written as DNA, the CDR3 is TGTGCCTGGAGATCACGGGGGGACTATGGCTACACCTTC. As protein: CAWRSRGDYGYTF.

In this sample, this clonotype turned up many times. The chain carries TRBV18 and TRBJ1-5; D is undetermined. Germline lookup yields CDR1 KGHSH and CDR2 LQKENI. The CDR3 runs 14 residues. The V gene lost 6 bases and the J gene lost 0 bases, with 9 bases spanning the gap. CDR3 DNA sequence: TGTGCCAGCTCTCAAGGGTATAGCAATCAGCCCCAGCATTTT. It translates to CASSQGYSNQPQHF. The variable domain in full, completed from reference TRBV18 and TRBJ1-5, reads NAGVMQNPRHLVRRRGQEARLRCSPMKGHSHVYWYRQLPEEGLKFMVYLQKENIIDESGMPKERFSAEFPKEGPSILRIQQVVRGDSAAYFCASSQGYSNQPQHFGDGTRLSIL.

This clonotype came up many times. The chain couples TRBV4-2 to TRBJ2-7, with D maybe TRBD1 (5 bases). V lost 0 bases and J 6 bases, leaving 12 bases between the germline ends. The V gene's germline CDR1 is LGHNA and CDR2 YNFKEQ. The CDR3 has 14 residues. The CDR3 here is CASSQDRVGREQYF. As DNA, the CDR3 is TGTGCCAGCAGCCAAGACAGGGTAGGCCGCGAGCAGTACTTC.

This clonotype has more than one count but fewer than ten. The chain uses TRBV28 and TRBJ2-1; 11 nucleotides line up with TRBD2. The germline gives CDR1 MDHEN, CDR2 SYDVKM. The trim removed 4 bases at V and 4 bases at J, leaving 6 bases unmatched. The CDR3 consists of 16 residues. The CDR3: CASSWIPSGRYNEQFF. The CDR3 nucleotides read TGTGCCAGCAGTTGGATCCCTAGCGGGAGGTACAATGAGCAGTTCTTC.

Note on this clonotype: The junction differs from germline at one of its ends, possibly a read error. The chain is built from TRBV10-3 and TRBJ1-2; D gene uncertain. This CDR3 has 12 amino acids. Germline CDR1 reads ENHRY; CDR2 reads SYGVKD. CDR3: CAISAGRSGDTF. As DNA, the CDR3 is TGTGCCATCAGTGCTGGACGTAGTGGCGACACCTTC.

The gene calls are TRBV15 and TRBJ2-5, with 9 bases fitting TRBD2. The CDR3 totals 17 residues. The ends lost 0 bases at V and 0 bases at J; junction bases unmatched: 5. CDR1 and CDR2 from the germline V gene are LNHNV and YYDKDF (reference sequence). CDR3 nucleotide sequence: TGTGCCACCAGCAGAGATAGCGGGACTAGCTACCAAGAGACCCAGTACTTC. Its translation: CATSRDSGTSYQETQYF. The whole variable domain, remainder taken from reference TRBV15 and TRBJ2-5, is DAMVIQNPRYQVTQFGKPVTLSCSQTLNHNVMYWYQQKSSQAPKLLFHYYDKDFNNEADTPDNFQSRRPNTSFCFLDIRSPGLGDTAMYLCATSRDSGTSYQETQYFGPGTRLLVL.

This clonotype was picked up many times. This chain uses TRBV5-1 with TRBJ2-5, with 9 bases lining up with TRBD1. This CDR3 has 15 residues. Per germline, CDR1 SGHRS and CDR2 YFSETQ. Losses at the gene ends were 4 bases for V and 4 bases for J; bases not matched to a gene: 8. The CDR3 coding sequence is TGCGCCAGCAGCGGGGGACAGGGCTTTGTAGAGACCCAGTACTTC. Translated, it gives CASSGGQGFVETQYF.

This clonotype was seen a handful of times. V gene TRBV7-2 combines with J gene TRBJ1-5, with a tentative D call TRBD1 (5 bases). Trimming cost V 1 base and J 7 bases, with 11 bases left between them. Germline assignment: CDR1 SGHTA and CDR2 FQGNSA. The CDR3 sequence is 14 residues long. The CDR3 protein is CASSLGQGPQPQHF. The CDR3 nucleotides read TGTGCCAGCAGCTTAGGTCAGGGACCGCAGCCCCAGCATTTT. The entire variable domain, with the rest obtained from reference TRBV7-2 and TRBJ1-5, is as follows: GAGVSQSPSNKVTEKGKDVELRCDPISGHTALYWYRQSLGQGLEFLIYFQGNSAPDKSGLPSDRFSAERTGGSVSTLTIQRTQQEDSAVYLCASSLGQGPQPQHFGDGTRLSIL.

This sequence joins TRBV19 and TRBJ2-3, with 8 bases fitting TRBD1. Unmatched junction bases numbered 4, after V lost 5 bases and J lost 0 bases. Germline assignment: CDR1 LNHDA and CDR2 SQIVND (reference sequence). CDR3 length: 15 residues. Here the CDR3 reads CASSVRDRSTDTQYF. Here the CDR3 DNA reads TGTGCCAGTAGTGTCCGGGACAGGAGCACAGATACGCAGTATTTT. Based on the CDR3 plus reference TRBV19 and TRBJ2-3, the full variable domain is DGGITQSPKYLFRKEGQNVTLSCEQNLNHDAMYWYRQDPGQGLRLIYYSQIVNDFQKGDIAEGYSVSREKKESFPLTVTSAQKNPTAFYLCASSVRDRSTDTQYFGPGTRLTVL.

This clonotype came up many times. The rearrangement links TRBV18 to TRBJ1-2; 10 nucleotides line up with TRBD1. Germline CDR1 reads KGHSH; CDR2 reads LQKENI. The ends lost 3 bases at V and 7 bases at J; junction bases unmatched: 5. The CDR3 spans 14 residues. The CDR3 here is CASSPTGQGIGYTF. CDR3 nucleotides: TGTGCCAGCTCACCGACGGGACAGGGGATTGGCTACACCTTC.

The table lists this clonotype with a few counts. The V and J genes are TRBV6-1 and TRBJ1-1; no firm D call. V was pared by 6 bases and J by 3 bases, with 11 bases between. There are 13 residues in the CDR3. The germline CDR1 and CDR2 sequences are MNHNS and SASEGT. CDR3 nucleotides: TGTGCCAGCAGAGGTGTCGGGGACACTGAAGCTTTCTTT. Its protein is CASRGVGDTEAFF.

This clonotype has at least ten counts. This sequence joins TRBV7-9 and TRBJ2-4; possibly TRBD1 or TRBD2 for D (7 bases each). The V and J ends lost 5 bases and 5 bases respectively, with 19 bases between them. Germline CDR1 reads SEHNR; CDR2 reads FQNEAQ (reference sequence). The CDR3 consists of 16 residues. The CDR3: CASSPRGGKGENIQYF. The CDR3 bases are TGTGCCAGCAGCCCCAGGGGGGGTAAAGGCGAAAACATTCAGTACTTC.

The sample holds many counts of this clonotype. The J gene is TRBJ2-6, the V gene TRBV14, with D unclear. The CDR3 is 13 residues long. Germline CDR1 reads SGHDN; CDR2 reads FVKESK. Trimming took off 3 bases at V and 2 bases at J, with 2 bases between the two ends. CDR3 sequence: CASSQPGANVLTF. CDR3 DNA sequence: TGTGCCAGCAGCCAGCCTGGGGCCAACGTCCTGACTTTC.

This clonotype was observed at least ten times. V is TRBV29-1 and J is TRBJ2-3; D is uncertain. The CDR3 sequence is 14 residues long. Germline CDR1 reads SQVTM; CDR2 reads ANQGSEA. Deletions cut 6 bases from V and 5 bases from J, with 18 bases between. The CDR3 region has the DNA TGCAGCGTCATGGAGCCCCGCTCGGTAGATACGCAGTATTTT. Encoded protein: CSVMEPRSVDTQYF.